What follows are 10 T cell receptor beta chains derived from one specimen sequenced in a study of T cell changes during pregnancy in multiple sclerosis (dated 2019 in TCRdb). Libraries were made using the immunoSEQ multiplex PCR assay. TCRdb obtained this table from immuneACCESS and retained in-frame rearrangements with V and J assigned. These tables miss some clones; where compared with another copy, unresolved V genes account for less than half of the shortfall, and the remainder is unexplained. This sample holds tens of thousands of clones; about 91% were observed only once. Of the sample, about 0.88% falls within the top ten clones. This material consisted of peripheral blood, taken before pregnancy. These receptors originate from a female donor with multiple sclerosis, enrolled in a pregnancy study.

The chain joins TRBV10-3 to TRBJ1-5, with D possibly being TRBD1 (5 bases). Germline V CDR1 and CDR2: ENHRY, SYGVKD. CDR3 length: 14 amino acids. Trimming cost V 4 bases and J 5 bases, with 12 bases left between them. CDR3 in amino acids: CAISVGGAYQPQHF. CDR3 DNA sequence: TGTGCCATCAGTGTGGGGGGAGCCTATCAGCCCCAGCATTTT.

This clone was counted between two and nine times. The rearrangement uses TRBV19 and TRBJ1-5, with D possibly TRBD1 on 5 matching bases. This CDR3 has 15 amino acids. V was clipped by 2 bases and J by 2 bases, with 10 bases between them. Germline lookup yields CDR1 LNHDA and CDR2 SQIVND (reference sequence). The CDR3 DNA reads TGTGCCAGTAGTATACTGGGAGGGGGCAATCAGCCCCAGCATTTT. Protein sequence: CASSILGGGNQPQHF.

The rearrangement uses TRBV9 and TRBJ2-5; 14 bases are a match to TRBD2. Germline V gene data show CDR1 as SGDLS and CDR2 as YYNGEE. The CDR3 loop spans 19 amino acids. The ends lost 4 bases at V and 0 bases at J; junction bases unmatched: 11. The CDR3 sequence is CASSPRTSGGPSHQETQYF. The DNA of the CDR3 is TGTGCCAGCAGCCCTCGGACTAGCGGGGGGCCCTCGCACCAAGAGACCCAGTACTTC. The full variable domain, with the rest looked up from reference TRBV9 and TRBJ2-5, is DSGVTQTPKHLITATGQRVTLRCSPRSGDLSVYWYQQSLDQGLQFLIQYYNGEERAKGNILERFSAQQFPDLHSELNLSSLELGDSALYFCASSPRTSGGPSHQETQYFGPGTRLLVL.

The chain joins TRBV19 to TRBJ2-3; D may be TRBD2 (6 bases). CDR1 is LNHDA and CDR2 is SQIVND in the germline V gene (reference sequence). V dropped 10 bases and J dropped 2 bases, with 19 bases sitting between them. The CDR3 has 15 residues. CDR3 amino acids: CATRRRDFHTDTQYF. For the CDR3, the DNA is TGTGCCACCCGCCGACGGGACTTCCACACAGATACGCAGTATTTT.

This clone has only a few counts. The chain combines TRBV7-6 with TRBJ2-2; perhaps TRBD2 as D (5 bases). Germline CDR1 is SGHVS and CDR2 is FNYEAQ. Trimming removed 4 bases from V and 3 bases from J, with 6 bases in between. This CDR3 has 13 residues. CDR3 DNA: TGTGCCAGCAGCTATAGCGACACCGGGGAGCTGTTTTTT. This translates into CASSYSDTGELFF.

V and J are TRBV19 and TRBJ1-1; 7 nucleotides agree with TRBD1. Germline values: CDR1 LNHDA, CDR2 SQIVND (reference sequence). The CDR3 totals 13 residues. J was trimmed by 6 bases and V by 10 bases; bases with no gene match: 11. Written as DNA, the CDR3 is TGTGCCAATTTGGCAGGGGGAAGGGCTGAAGCTTTCTTT. It yields the protein CANLAGGRAEAFF.

This chain joins TRBV11-1 and TRBJ2-5; D might be TRBD2 (5 bases). Trimming shortened V by 3 bases and J by 5 bases, and 13 bases separated the two germline ends. This CDR3 has 14 amino acids. The germline V gene encodes CDR1 SGHAT and CDR2 FQDESV (reference sequence). DNA for the CDR3: TGTGCCAGCAGCTTCCTACTAGGCGAGGAGACCCAGTACTTC. The encoded protein is CASSFLLGEETQYF.

V is TRBV15 and J is TRBJ2-3; TRBD2 aligns across 9 bases. This CDR3 region has 18 residues. The germline gives CDR1 LNHNV, CDR2 YYDKDF (reference sequence). V lost 0 bases, J lost 5 bases, and 12 bases stayed unmatched. The CDR3 nucleotides are TGTGCCACCAGCAGAGAACTGAGCGGGGGGCCAGTAGGAGATACGCAGTATTTT. Encoded protein: CATSRELSGGPVGDTQYF.

J is TRBJ1-5 and V is TRBV2, with 7 bases lining up with TRBD1. The CDR3 sequence is 14 residues long. Unmatched junction bases numbered 3, after V lost 6 bases and J lost 1 base. Per the germline V gene, CDR1 is SNHLY and CDR2 is FYNNEI. For the CDR3, the DNA is TGTGCCAGCAGCGAGGGACAGAGCAATCAGCCCCAGCATTTT. Translating it yields CASSEGQSNQPQHF.

This chain links TRBV30 with TRBJ2-5, with D perhaps matching TRBD1 (6 bases). Deletions cut 0 bases from V and 2 bases from J, with 22 bases between. This CDR3 is built from 18 residues. Germline CDR1 is GTSNPN and CDR2 is SVGIG (reference sequence). The CDR3 sequence: CAWSVKDRALIKQETQYF. CDR3 DNA sequence: TGTGCCTGGAGTGTTAAGGACAGAGCCCTTATTAAGCAAGAGACCCAGTACTTC.